Presented here are 31 T cell receptor beta chains from one specimen sequenced in a study of T cells after yellow fever vaccination (dated by TCRdb to the late 2010s). Reading the label with the study, this specimen's treatment or condition is: live attenuated yellow fever vaccine strain. To prepare the library, 5' RACE was applied. TCRdb records Illumina HiSeq 2500 as the sequencer. TCRdb trimmed public reads at Q25 via fastp, called clones via MiXCR and kept in-frame beta chains. Duplicate CDR3 protein sequences are folded into a single record with the most common DNA and genes. The sample table records 250,000 or so distinct CDR3 sequences; about 7% of these occur just once. Around 0.9% of the sample is held by the ten biggest clonotypes. The material was CD4+ T cells sorted from PBMCs, obtained 15 days after the yellow fever booster vaccination. These receptor sequences come from a man aged 30 to 39 who received the YFV17D yellow fever vaccine.

The chain is built from TRBV11-2 and TRBJ2-2, with TRBD1 as a possible D gene (6 bases). This CDR3 comprises 16 residues. With 5 bases removed from V and 6 bases from J, the gap between germline ends came to 19 bases. Germline V gene sequence: CDR1 SGHAT, CDR2 FQNNGV. CDR3 protein: CASSPLGRTVAGELFF. Written as DNA, the CDR3 is TGTGCCAGCAGCCCTCTGGGGCGGACAGTTGCCGGGGAGCTGTTTTTT.

The chain links TRBV12-3 or TRBV12-4 to TRBJ1-1; TRBD1 might be the D (6 bases). Trimming removed 3 bases at V and 0 bases at J, with 11 bases between. This CDR3 has 15 residues. Here the CDR3 DNA reads TGTGCCAGCAGTTTCGGACAGACTGTGAACACTGAAGCTTTCTTT. This codes for CASSFGQTVNTEAFF.

There are a few counts of this clonotype. The chain uses TRBV2 and TRBJ2-3, with 10 bases fitting TRBD1. Germline lookup yields CDR1 SNHLY and CDR2 FYNNEI. V was pared by 6 bases and J by 3 bases, with 3 bases of the junction left unmatched. The CDR3 extends over 14 amino acids. CDR3 nucleotides: TGTGCCAGCAGCAGACAGGGGGCAACAGATACGCAGTATTTT. Protein: CASSRQGATDTQYF.

As DNA, the CDR3 is TGTGCCAGTAGGCCGGGCGGGAGTTTCACCGGGGAGCTGTTTTTT. Its protein product is CASRPGGSFTGELFF. The chain links TRBV19 to TRBJ2-2; 7 nucleotides agree with TRBD2. This CDR3 spans 15 amino acids. V shed 6 bases and J 4 bases; nucleotides not matched to a gene: 8. Germline CDR1 and CDR2: LNHDA and SQIVND (reference sequence).

This clonotype showed up many times. This chain links TRBV12-3 or TRBV12-4 with TRBJ2-1; D is unclear. Trimming removed 7 bases at V and 5 bases at J, with 6 bases between. The CDR3 has 11 amino acids. CDR3 nucleotides: TGTGCCAGCAACCACCACAATGAGCAGTTCTTC. Translation: CASNHHNEQFF.

At least ten counts were recorded for this clonotype. J is TRBJ2-1 and V is TRBV20-1; 8 nucleotides line up with TRBD2. This CDR3 has 16 amino acids. Trimming cost V 2 bases and J 3 bases; bases outside gene matches: 9. The germline gives CDR1 DFQATT, CDR2 SNEGSKA (reference sequence). The CDR3 protein is CSARSRSGRLYNEQFF. The CDR3 DNA reads TGCAGTGCTAGATCAAGGAGCGGGAGACTCTACAATGAGCAGTTCTTC.

The genes are TRBV20-1 and TRBJ2-1; no reliable D call. This CDR3 has 15 amino acids. Looked up from germline, CDR1 is DFQATT and CDR2 is SNEGSKA (reference sequence). V lost 4 bases and J 8 bases, leaving 21 bases between the germline ends. CDR3 sequence reads: CSAMGIRPLGDEQFF. The DNA for the CDR3 is TGCAGTGCTATGGGGATACGACCCCTTGGGGATGAGCAGTTCTTC.

This clonotype was counted at least ten times. CDR3 protein: CASSVGPAGGTGELFF. CDR3 sequence (DNA): TGTGCCAGCAGCGTAGGCCCCGCCGGCGGGACCGGGGAGCTGTTTTTT. The rearrangement links TRBV9 to TRBJ2-2; maybe TRBD2 (5 bases). Germline V gives CDR1 SGDLS, CDR2 YYNGEE. Trimming pared 0 bases from V and 5 bases from J, leaving 14 bases between. This CDR3 is built from 16 residues.

A few counts support this clonotype. For the CDR3, the DNA is TGTGCCAGCAGCTTAACTAGCGGGAATTACAATGAGCAGTTCTTC. This gives the protein CASSLTSGNYNEQFF. The chain joins TRBV7-2 to TRBJ2-1, with 10 bases lining up with TRBD2. After removal of 2 bases from V and 4 bases from J, the junction contained 2 bases not matched to a gene. The CDR3 is 15 amino acids. CDR1 and CDR2 (germline): SGHTA, FQGNSA.

This clonotype was detected many times. The chain carries TRBV5-4 and TRBJ2-1; D call uncertain. Germline CDR1 reads SGHNT; CDR2 reads YYREEE (reference sequence). The CDR3 length is 12 residues. V was cut by 3 bases and J by 7 bases, with 8 bases left in between. The CDR3, as DNA: TGTGCCAGCAGCTCCGCCCAGAATGAGCAGTTCTTC. This codes for CASSSAQNEQFF.

Details on this clonotype: A read error may explain this, as a much larger clone is one base away. This sequence joins TRBV28 and TRBJ1-1; D gene unclear. CDR1 MDHEN and CDR2 SYDVKM come from the germline V gene. The CDR3 is 13 amino acids. CDR3: CASSSHQVTEALF. The DNA for the CDR3 is TGTGCCAGCAGCTCACATCAGGTGACTGAAGCTTTATTT.

The rearrangement uses TRBV20-1 and TRBJ2-7; D ambiguous. V lost 3 bases to trimming and J lost 5 bases, with 14 bases between them. This CDR3 region has 13 residues. The V gene's germline CDR1 is DFQATT and CDR2 SNEGSKA (reference sequence). CDR3 protein: CSARIPPSNEQYF. CDR3 bases: TGCAGTGCTAGGATCCCCCCCAGCAACGAGCAGTACTTC.

This clonotype came up once. The V and J genes are TRBV7-8 and TRBJ2-5; no definite D call. The CDR3 loop spans 14 amino acids. The V end was cut by 5 bases, the J end by 1 base, with 11 bases between. Germline V lookup: CDR1 SGHVS, CDR2 FQNEAQ. The CDR3 loop reads CASSRWRLQETQYF. CDR3 sequence (DNA): TGTGCCAGCAGCCGGTGGAGACTCCAAGAGACCCAGTACTTC.

This clonotype came up a few times. The V gene is TRBV9, the J gene TRBJ1-2, with D uncertain. CDR1 is SGDLS and CDR2 is YYNGEE in the germline V gene. The CDR3 spans 14 residues. Deletions cut 0 bases from V and 4 bases from J, with 10 bases between. This CDR3 reads CASSVATEAYGYTF. The CDR3 DNA reads as TGTGCCAGCAGCGTAGCGACCGAGGCCTATGGCTACACCTTC. Full variable domain (rest looked up from reference TRBV9 and TRBJ1-2): DSGVTQTPKHLITATGQRVTLRCSPRSGDLSVYWYQQSLDQGLQFLIQYYNGEERAKGNILERFSAQQFPDLHSELNLSSLELGDSALYFCASSVATEAYGYTFGSGTRLTVV.

This clonotype was detected ten times or more. J is TRBJ2-7 and V is TRBV19, with D perhaps TRBD1 or TRBD2 (5 bases each). CDR1 LNHDA and CDR2 SQIVND come from the germline V gene (reference sequence). This CDR3 region has 13 residues. V was cut by 7 bases and J by 3 bases, with 13 bases left in between. The CDR3 is CASTKSGSYEQYF. The CDR3 DNA follows: TGTGCCAGTACTAAGTCAGGGAGCTACGAGCAGTACTTC.

The rearrangement links TRBV7-9 to TRBJ2-6; D not resolved. Between the trimmed V and J ends, which lost 5 bases and 9 bases, there was a span of 8 bases. From germline, CDR1 is SEHNR and CDR2 FQNEAQ (reference sequence). This CDR3 spans 12 amino acids. The CDR3 loop is CASSPGLNVLTF. The CDR3 DNA is TGTGCCAGCAGCCCGGGTCTCAACGTCCTGACTTTC.

At least ten counts were recorded for this clonotype. This chain links TRBV19 with TRBJ1-1; D is possibly TRBD1 (5 bases). V was trimmed by 8 bases and J by 0 bases, leaving 13 bases between them. Germline assignment: CDR1 LNHDA and CDR2 SQIVND (reference sequence). The CDR3 sequence is 14 residues long. The CDR3 DNA is TGTGCCAGTCTGAGGGGACGGATGAACACTGAAGCTTTCTTT. It is translated as CASLRGRMNTEAFF.

The J gene is TRBJ2-1, the V gene TRBV20-1; D is perhaps TRBD2 (5 bases). This CDR3 spans 12 amino acids. Trimming cost V 5 bases and J 7 bases, with 12 bases left between them. Germline V CDR1 and CDR2: DFQATT, SNEGSKA (reference sequence). This CDR3 reads CSAGPSGNEQFF. The CDR3 bases are TGCAGTGCTGGACCAAGCGGTAATGAGCAGTTCTTC.

The chain employs TRBV15 and TRBJ2-5, with D unresolved. V dropped 0 bases and J dropped 13 bases, with 21 bases sitting between them. This CDR3 region has 15 residues. Germline CDR1 reads LNHNV; CDR2 reads YYDKDF (reference sequence). Here the CDR3 reads CATSRDIHQASLTYF. The CDR3 nucleotides read TGTGCCACCAGCAGAGATATACATCAGGCATCTCTCACGTACTTC.

This clonotype came up many times. The chain combines TRBV6-1 with TRBJ2-7, with 9 bases matching TRBD1. Germline trimming cut 6 bases from V and 7 bases from J; bases unmatched to any gene: 10. CDR3 length: 14 amino acids. The germline V gene has CDR1 MNHNS and CDR2 SASEGT. CDR3 region: CASSRNRGPGEQYF. CDR3 coding DNA: TGTGCCAGCAGCCGAAACAGGGGGCCGGGAGAGCAGTACTTC.

This clonotype was seen only a few times. The J gene is TRBJ2-3, the V gene TRBV20-1; a weak D match, TRBD2 (6 bases). CDR1 is DFQATT, CDR2 SNEGSKA, per germline (reference sequence). V was pared by 7 bases and J by 6 bases, with 17 bases between. The CDR3 loop spans 13 amino acids. CDR3 loop: CSGIPGASDTQYF. Written as DNA, the CDR3 is TGCAGTGGAATTCCGGGAGCAAGTGATACGCAGTATTTT.

The chain's CDR3 is CASRDSGQSYEQYF. CDR3 in DNA: TGTGCCAGCAGGGATTCTGGACAGAGCTACGAGCAGTACTTC. The chain combines TRBV5-6 with TRBJ2-7; a weak D match, TRBD1 (6 bases). Germline assignment: CDR1 SGHDT and CDR2 YYEEEE. This CDR3 is 14 amino acids long. The V end was cut by 5 bases, the J end by 3 bases, with 15 bases between.

This clonotype has ten or more counts. The rearrangement joins TRBV6-1 to TRBJ1-1, with D tentatively TRBD1 (6 bases). V gave up 5 bases and J gave up 0 bases, with 10 bases separating them. The CDR3 is made up of 14 amino acids. CDR1 and CDR2 (germline): MNHNS, SASEGT. CDR3 residues: CASSIRGMNTEAFF. Here the CDR3 DNA reads TGTGCCAGCAGTATCAGGGGCATGAACACTGAAGCTTTCTTT.

The chain uses TRBV7-2 and TRBJ2-1, with TRBD1 identical over 10 bases. The CDR3 spans 15 residues. The germline CDR1 and CDR2 sequences are SGHTA and FQGNSA. Germline trimming cut 3 bases from V and 10 bases from J; bases unmatched to any gene: 9. CDR3 residues: CASSFPDRGLWEQFF. In DNA form, the CDR3 reads TGTGCCAGCAGCTTTCCAGACAGGGGGCTATGGGAGCAGTTCTTC.

This clonotype was recorded many times. This rearrangement joins TRBV20-1 to TRBJ2-7, with D unclear. V was clipped by 3 bases and J by 5 bases, with 8 bases between them. CDR3 length equals 11 residues. CDR1 and CDR2 (germline): DFQATT, SNEGSKA (reference sequence). In DNA, the CDR3 is TGCAGTGCTAGTTCACCTGACGAGCAGTACTTC. This codes for CSASSPDEQYF.

This clonotype appeared a few times. V usage is TRBV5-1 and J usage is TRBJ2-2, with 7 bases fitting TRBD1. J was trimmed by 1 base and V by 2 bases; bases with no gene match: 2. The CDR3 runs 15 residues. From germline, CDR1 is SGHRS and CDR2 YFSETQ. For the CDR3, the DNA is TGCGCCAGCAGCTTAAACAGGGGGAACACCGGGGAGCTGTTTTTT. Protein sequence: CASSLNRGNTGELFF.

There are many counts of this clonotype. The CDR3 reads CASSGRRTDTQYF. The CDR3 nucleotides are TGCGCCAGCAGCGGCAGGCGCACAGATACGCAGTATTTT. The V and J genes are TRBV5-1 and TRBJ2-3; D gene ambiguous. The CDR3 is 13 amino acids. The V and J ends lost 4 bases and 1 base respectively, with 7 bases between them. CDR1 SGHRS and CDR2 YFSETQ come from the germline V gene.

The rearrangement links TRBV27 to TRBJ2-5; 8 bases are a match to TRBD2. CDR3 size: 16 residues. Per germline, CDR1 MNHEY and CDR2 SMNVEV (reference sequence). The junction had 7 bases not matched to a gene; V was cut back by 3 bases and J by 1 base. The CDR3 nucleotides read TGTGCCAGCAGTTTTGGTATTAGCGGGACCCAAGAGACCCAGTACTTC. Protein product: CASSFGISGTQETQYF.

This clonotype was detected only a few times. The genes are TRBV5-3 and TRBJ2-1, with 8 bases that match TRBD2. TRBV5-3 is an ORF, and what it does is uncertain. V shed 4 bases and J 7 bases; nucleotides not matched to a gene: 10. CDR3 length: 15 residues. As DNA, the CDR3 is TGTGCCAGAAGCAAGGAGCGGGGGAAGTGTAATGAGCAGTTCTTC. This codes for CARSKERGKCNEQFF.

This clonotype appeared many times. The chain combines TRBV6-1 with TRBJ2-1, with 12 bases aligning to TRBD2. The CDR3 spans 15 residues. Germline V gene data show CDR1 as MNHNS and CDR2 as SASEGT. V lost 6 bases and J lost 9; bases outside the gene matches: 9. The CDR3 loop is CASRPRLAGVFEQFF. For the CDR3, the DNA is TGTGCCAGCAGACCCCGACTAGCGGGAGTATTTGAGCAGTTCTTC.

This clonotype has a count of ten or more. The V gene is TRBV11-2, the J gene TRBJ2-5, with D unclear. Trimming took off 4 bases at V and 5 bases at J, with 14 bases between the two ends. Per the germline V gene, CDR1 is SGHAT and CDR2 is FQNNGV. This CDR3 is 14 amino acids long. CDR3 nucleotides: TGTGCCAGCAGCTCCTCGGCCCCGAGGGAGACCCAGTACTTC. Protein product: CASSSSAPRETQYF.